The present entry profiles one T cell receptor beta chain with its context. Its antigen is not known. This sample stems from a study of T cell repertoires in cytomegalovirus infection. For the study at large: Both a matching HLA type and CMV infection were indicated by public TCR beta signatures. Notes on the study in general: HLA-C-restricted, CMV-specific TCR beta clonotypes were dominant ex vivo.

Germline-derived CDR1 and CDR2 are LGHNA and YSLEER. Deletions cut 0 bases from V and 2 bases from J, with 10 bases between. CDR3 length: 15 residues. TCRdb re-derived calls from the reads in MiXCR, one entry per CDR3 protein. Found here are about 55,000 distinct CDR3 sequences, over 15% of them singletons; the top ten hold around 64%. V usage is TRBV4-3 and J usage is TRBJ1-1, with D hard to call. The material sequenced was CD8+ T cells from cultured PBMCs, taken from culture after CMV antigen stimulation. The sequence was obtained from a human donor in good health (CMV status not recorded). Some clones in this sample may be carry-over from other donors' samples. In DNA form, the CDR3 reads TGCGCCAGCAGCCAAGAGGCGGGATTAAACACTGAAGCTTTCTTT. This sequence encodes CASSQEAGLNTEAFF.